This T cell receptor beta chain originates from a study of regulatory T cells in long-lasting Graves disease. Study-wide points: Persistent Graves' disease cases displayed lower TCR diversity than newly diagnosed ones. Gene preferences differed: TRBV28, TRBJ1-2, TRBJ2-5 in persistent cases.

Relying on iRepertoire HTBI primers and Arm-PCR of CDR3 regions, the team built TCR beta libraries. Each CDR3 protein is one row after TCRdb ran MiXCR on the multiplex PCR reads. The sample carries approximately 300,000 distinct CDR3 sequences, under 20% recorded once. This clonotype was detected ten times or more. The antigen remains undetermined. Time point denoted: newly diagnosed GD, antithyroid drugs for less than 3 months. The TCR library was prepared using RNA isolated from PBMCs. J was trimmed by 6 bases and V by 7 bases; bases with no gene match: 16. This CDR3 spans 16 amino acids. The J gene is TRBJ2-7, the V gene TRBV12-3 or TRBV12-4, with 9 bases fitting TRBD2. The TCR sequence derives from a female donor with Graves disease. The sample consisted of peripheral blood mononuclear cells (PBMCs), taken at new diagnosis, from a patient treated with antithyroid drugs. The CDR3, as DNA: TGTGCCAGCATCCCCAGTGGGCGGGAGGGCCTTTCCGAGCAGTACTTC. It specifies CASIPSGREGLSEQYF.